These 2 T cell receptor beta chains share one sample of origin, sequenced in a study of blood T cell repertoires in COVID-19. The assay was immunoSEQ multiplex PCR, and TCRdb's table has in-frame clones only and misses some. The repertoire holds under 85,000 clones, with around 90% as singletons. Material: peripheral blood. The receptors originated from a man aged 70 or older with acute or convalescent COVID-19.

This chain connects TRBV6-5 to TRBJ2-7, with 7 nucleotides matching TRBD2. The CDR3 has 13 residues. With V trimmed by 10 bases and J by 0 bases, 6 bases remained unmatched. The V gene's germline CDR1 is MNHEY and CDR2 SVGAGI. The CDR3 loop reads CANAPSGSYEQYF. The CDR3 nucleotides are TGTGCCAACGCCCCTAGCGGCTCCTACGAGCAGTACTTC.

In DNA form, the CDR3 reads TGTGCCAGCTCACCCTACAGGGGACCGAACACTGAAGCTTTCTTT. Its protein product is CASSPYRGPNTEAFF. The J gene is TRBJ1-1, the V gene TRBV18; TRBD1 aligns across 7 bases. The germline V gene encodes CDR1 KGHSH and CDR2 LQKENI. The CDR3 has 15 amino acids. V lost 3 bases and J lost 1; bases outside the gene matches: 5.